This TCR beta chain comes out of a study of identical twins. Trimming left V 3 bases short and J 6 bases short, with 15 bases between. The CDR3 has 14 amino acids. TCRdb independently ran MiXCR on the 5' RACE reads; one entry per CDR3 protein. The sample records about 480,000 distinct CDR3 sequences, over 12% being singletons. With respect to this clonotype: Its antigen is still unknown.

Study observations and caveats: Interpretation of the results relied on cross-sectional statistical analysis and not on following the same donors. Low generation-probability sequences were in excess among twin-shared out-of-frame alpha sequences. Insertions were fewer in abundant cord blood beta clonotypes, whereas memory repertoires showed none of this pattern.

This same sample was also taken into another study, of yellow fever vaccine responses in identical twins. That source adds: A vaccine T cell response that seemed partly convergent and partly personalized was reported in twins.

The V and J genes are TRBV12-3 or TRBV12-4 and TRBJ2-7; D not resolved. The sequence was obtained from a woman under 30 in good health. Sequencing was performed on CD4+ T cells sorted from blood. The CDR3 here is CASSFVRGRAEQYF. CDR3 coding DNA: TGTGCCAGCAGTTTTGTAAGAGGCCGGGCCGAGCAGTACTTC.